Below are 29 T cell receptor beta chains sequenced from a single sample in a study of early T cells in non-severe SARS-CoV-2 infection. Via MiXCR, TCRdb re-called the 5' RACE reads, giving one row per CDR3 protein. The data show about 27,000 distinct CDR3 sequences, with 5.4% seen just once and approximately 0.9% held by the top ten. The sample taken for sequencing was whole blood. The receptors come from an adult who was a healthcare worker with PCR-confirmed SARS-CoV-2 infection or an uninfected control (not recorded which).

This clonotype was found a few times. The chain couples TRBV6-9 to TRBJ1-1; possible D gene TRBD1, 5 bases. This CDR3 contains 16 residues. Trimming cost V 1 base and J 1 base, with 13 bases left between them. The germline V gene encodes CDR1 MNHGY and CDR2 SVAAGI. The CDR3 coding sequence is TGTGCCAGCAGTTATTTTTGCGGGGGTTGGAACACTGAAGCTTTCTTT. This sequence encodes CASSYFCGGWNTEAFF.

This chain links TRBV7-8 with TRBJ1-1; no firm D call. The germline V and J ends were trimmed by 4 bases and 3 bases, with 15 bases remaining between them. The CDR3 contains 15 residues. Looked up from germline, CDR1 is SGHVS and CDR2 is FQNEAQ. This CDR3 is CASSWGRLRDTEAFF. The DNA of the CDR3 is TGTGCCAGCAGCTGGGGTCGTCTTCGCGACACTGAAGCTTTCTTT.

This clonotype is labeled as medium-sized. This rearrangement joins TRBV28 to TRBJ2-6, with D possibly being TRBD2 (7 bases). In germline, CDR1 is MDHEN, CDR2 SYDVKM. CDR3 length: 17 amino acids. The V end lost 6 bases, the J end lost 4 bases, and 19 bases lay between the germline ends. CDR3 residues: CASSLRSGGLGANVLTF. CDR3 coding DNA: TGTGCCAGCAGCCTTAGGTCGGGGGGCCTCGGGGCCAACGTCCTGACTTTC.

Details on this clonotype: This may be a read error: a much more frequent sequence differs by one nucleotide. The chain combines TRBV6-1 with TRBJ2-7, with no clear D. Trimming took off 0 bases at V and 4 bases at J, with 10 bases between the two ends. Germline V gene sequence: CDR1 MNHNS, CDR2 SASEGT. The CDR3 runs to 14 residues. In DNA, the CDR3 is TGTGCCAGCAGTGAAGCAGGACGGATGTACGAGCAGTACTTC. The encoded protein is CASSEAGRMYEQYF.

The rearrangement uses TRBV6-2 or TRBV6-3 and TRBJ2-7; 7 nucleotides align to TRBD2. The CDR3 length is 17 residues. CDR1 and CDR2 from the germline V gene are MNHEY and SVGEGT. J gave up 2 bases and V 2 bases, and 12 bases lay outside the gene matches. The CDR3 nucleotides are TGTGCCAGCAGTTACAGAGTCCGGTCTAGCGGCCCCTACGAGCAGTACTTC. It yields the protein CASSYRVRSSGPYEQYF.

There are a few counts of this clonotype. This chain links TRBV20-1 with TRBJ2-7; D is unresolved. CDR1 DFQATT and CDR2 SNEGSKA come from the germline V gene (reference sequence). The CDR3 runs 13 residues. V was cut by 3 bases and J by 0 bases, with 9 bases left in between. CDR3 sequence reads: CSASTANSYEQYF. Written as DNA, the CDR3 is TGCAGTGCTAGTACGGCAAACTCCTACGAGCAGTACTTC.

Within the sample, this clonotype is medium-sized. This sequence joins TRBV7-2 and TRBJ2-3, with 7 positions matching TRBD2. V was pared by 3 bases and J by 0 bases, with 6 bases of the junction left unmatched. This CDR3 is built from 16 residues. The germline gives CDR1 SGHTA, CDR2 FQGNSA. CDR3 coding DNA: TGTGCCAGCAGCTTCGGTAGCGGGTCTAGCACAGATACGCAGTATTTT. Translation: CASSFGSGSSTDTQYF.

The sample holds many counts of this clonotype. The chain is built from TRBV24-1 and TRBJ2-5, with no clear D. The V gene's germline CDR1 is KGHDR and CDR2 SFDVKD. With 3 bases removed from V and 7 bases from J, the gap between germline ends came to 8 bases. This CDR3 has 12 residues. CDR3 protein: CATSDMRGTQYF. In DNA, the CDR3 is TGTGCCACCAGTGATATGAGAGGGACCCAGTACTTC.

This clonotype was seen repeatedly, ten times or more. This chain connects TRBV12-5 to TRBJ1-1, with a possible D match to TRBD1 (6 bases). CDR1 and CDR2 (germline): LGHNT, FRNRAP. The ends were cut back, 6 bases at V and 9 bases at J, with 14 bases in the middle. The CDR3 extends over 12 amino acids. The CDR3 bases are TGTGCTAGTGGGTCTCAAGGGGGGAAAGCTTTCTTT. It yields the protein CASGSQGGKAFF.

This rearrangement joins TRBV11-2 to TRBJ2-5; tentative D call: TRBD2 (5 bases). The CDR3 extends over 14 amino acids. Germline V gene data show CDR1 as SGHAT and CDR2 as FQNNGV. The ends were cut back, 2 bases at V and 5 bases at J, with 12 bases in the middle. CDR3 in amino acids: CASSLRLAGETQYF. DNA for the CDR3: TGTGCCAGCAGCTTAAGGCTAGCTGGGGAGACCCAGTACTTC. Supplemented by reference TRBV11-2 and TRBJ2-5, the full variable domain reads EAGVAQSPRYKIIEKRQSVAFWCNPISGHATLYWYQQILGQGPKLLIQFQNNGVVDDSQLPKDRFSAERLKGVDSTLKIQPAKLEDSAVYLCASSLRLAGETQYFGPGTRLLVL.

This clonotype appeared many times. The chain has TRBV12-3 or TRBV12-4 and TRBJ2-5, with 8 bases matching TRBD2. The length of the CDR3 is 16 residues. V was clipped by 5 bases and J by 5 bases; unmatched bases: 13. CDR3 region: CASSLGLETSVETQYF. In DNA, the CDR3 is TGTGCCAGCAGTCTCGGGTTGGAGACTAGCGTGGAGACCCAGTACTTC.

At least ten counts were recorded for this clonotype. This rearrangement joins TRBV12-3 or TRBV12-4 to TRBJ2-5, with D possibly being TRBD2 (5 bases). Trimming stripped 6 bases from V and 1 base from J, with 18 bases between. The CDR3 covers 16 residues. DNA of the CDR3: TGTGCCAGCAGCTCGAACCTCGGGATCGTCCAAGAGACCCAGTACTTC. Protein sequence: CASSSNLGIVQETQYF.

For the CDR3, the DNA is TGCGCCAGCAGCCAAGATTCTATGACTCGCTCCTACGAGCAGTACTTC. It yields the protein CASSQDSMTRSYEQYF. The V call is TRBV4-3, the J call TRBJ2-7, with no clear D. V shed 0 bases and J shed 0 bases, with 12 bases lying between them. The CDR3 has 16 amino acids. CDR1 is LGHNA and CDR2 is YSLEER in the germline V gene.

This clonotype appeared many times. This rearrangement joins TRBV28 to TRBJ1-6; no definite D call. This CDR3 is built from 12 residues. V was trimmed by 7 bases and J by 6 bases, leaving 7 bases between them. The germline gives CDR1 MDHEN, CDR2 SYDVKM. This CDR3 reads CASTDRNSPLHF. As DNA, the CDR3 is TGTGCCAGCACCGACCGTAATTCACCCCTCCACTTT.

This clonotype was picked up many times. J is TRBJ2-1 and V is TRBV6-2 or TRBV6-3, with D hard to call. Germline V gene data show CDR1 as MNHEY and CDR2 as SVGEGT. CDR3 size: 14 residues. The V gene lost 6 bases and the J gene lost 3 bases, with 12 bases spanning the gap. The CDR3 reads CASSLSKVYNEQFF. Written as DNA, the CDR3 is TGTGCCAGCAGCCTCTCAAAAGTCTACAATGAGCAGTTCTTC.

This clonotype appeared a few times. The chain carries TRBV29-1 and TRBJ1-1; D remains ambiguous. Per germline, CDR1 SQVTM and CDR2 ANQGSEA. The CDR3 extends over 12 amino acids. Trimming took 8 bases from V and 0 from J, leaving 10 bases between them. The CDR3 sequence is CSPWLLNTEAFF. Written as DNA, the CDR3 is TGCAGCCCCTGGCTTTTGAACACTGAAGCTTTCTTT.

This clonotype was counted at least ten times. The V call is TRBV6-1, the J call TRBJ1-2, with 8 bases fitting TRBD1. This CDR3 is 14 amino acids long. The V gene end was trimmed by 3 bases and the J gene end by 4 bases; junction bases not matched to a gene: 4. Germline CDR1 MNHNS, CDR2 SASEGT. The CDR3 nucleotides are TGTGCCAGCAGTGAGGGACAGGATACCTATGGCTACACCTTC. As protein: CASSEGQDTYGYTF.

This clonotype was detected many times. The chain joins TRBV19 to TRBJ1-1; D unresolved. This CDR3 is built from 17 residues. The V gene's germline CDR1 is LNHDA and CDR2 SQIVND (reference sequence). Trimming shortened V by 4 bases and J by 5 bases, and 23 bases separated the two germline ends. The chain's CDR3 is CASSKRVAPAGGTEAFF. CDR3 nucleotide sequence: TGTGCCAGTAGTAAGCGGGTTGCGCCCGCGGGTGGAACTGAAGCTTTCTTT.

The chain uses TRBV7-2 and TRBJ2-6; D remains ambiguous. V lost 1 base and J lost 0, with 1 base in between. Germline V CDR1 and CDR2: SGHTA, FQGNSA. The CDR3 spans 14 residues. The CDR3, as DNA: TGTGCCAGCAGCTTAGACTCTGGGGCCAACGTCCTGACTTTC. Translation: CASSLDSGANVLTF. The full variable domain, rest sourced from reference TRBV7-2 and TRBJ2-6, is GAGVSQSPSNKVTEKGKDVELRCDPISGHTALYWYRQSLGQGLEFLIYFQGNSAPDKSGLPSDRFSAERTGGSVSTLTIQRTQQEDSAVYLCASSLDSGANVLTFGAGSRLTVL.

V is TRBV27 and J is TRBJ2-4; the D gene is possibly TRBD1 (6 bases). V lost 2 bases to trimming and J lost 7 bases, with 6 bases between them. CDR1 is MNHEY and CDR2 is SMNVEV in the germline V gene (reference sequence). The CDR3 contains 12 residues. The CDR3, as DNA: TGTGCCAGCAGTTTACAGGGGAACATTCAGTACTTC. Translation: CASSLQGNIQYF.

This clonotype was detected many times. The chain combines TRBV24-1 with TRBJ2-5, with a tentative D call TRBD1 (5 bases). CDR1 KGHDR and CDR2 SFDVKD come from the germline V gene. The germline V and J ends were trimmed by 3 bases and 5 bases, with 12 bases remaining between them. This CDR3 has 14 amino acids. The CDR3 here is CATSDRTSQETQYF. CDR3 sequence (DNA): TGTGCCACCAGTGATCGGACATCTCAGGAGACCCAGTACTTC.

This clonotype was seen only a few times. CDR3 amino acids: CASSLGQGQYNEQFF. DNA of the CDR3: TGTGCCAGCAGCTTAGGGCAGGGGCAGTACAATGAGCAGTTCTTC. V usage is TRBV7-2 and J usage is TRBJ2-1, with D perhaps matching TRBD1 (6 bases). V was clipped by 1 base and J by 4 bases, with 11 bases between them. This CDR3 is built from 15 residues. Germline assignment: CDR1 SGHTA and CDR2 FQGNSA.

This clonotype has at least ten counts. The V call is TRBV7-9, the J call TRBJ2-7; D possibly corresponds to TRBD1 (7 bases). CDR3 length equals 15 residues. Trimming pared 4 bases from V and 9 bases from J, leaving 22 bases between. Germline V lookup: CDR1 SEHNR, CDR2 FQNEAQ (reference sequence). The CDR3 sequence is CASSSAGQPTQRQYF. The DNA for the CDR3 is TGTGCCAGCAGCTCCGCGGGACAGCCCACCCAAAGGCAGTACTTC.

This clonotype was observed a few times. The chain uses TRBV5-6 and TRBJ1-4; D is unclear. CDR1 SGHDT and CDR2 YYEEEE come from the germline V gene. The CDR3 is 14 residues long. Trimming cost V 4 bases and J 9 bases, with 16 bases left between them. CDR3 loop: CASSQGLEEKKLFF. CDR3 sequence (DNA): TGTGCCAGCAGCCAAGGACTGGAAGAGAAAAAACTGTTTTTT.

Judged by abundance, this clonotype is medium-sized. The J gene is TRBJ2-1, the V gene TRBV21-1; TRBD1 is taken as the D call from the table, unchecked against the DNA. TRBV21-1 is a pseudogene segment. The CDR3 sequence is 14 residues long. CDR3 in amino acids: CASSEPGVYNEQFF. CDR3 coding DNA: TGTGCCAGCAGCGAACCAGGGGTCTACAATGAGCAGTTCTTC.

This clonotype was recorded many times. CDR3 DNA sequence: TGTGCCAGTAGTATTACTGGCTACTCTGGCTACACCTTC. This encodes CASSITGYSGYTF. V is TRBV19 and J is TRBJ1-2, with D unresolved. Trimming pared 3 bases from V and 7 bases from J, leaving 12 bases between. The germline V gene has CDR1 LNHDA and CDR2 SQIVND (reference sequence). CDR3 length: 13 residues.

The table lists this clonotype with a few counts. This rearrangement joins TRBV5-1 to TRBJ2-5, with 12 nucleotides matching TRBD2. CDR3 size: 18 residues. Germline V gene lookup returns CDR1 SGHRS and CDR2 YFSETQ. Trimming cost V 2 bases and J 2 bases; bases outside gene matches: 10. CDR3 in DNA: TGCGCCAGCAGCTTCTTCCTCGGACTAGCGGGACTGCAAGAGACCCAGTACTTC. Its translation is CASSFFLGLAGLQETQYF. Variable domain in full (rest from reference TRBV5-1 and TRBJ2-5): KAGVTQTPRYLIKTRGQQVTLSCSPISGHRSVSWYQQTPGQGLQFLFEYFSETQRNKGNFPGRFSGRQFSNSRSEMNVSTLELGDSALYLCASSFFLGLAGLQETQYFGPGTRLLVL.

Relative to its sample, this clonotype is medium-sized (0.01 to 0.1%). CDR3 nucleotide sequence: TGTGCCATCAGTGAGTCGACAGGGGGGAACACTGAAGCTTTCTTT. Its protein product is CAISESTGGNTEAFF. The genes are TRBV10-3 and TRBJ1-1, with 9 positions matching TRBD1. V was clipped by 0 bases and J by 1 base; unmatched bases: 0. Germline V gene lookup returns CDR1 ENHRY and CDR2 SYGVKD. The CDR3 is made up of 15 amino acids.

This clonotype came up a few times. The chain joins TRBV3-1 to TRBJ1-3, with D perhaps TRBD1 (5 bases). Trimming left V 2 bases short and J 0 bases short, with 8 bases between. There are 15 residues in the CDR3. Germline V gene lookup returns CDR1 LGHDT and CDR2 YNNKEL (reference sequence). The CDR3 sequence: CASSQTGRSGNTIYF. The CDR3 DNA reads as TGTGCCAGCAGCCAAACAGGCCGCTCTGGAAACACCATATATTTT.